This T cell receptor (beta chain) is drawn from a study of T cell changes during pregnancy in multiple sclerosis. Assay used: immunoSEQ multiplex PCR; TCRdb lists only in-frame clones, some missing. The sample carries 30,000 to 35,000 clones, 80% to 90% recorded once. Germline CDR1 reads MRHNA; CDR2 reads SNTAGT. V lost 7 bases and J 0 bases, leaving 13 bases between the germline ends. CDR3 size: 14 residues. The chain couples TRBV6-4 to TRBJ2-7, with D unresolved. This receptor was obtained from a female donor with multiple sclerosis, enrolled in a pregnancy study. Specimen: CD8+ T cells from peripheral blood mononuclear cells, collected in the first trimester of pregnancy. CDR3 coding DNA: TGTGCCAGCACCACAATACACACCTCCTACGAGCAGTACTTC. Translation gives CASTTIHTSYEQYF.